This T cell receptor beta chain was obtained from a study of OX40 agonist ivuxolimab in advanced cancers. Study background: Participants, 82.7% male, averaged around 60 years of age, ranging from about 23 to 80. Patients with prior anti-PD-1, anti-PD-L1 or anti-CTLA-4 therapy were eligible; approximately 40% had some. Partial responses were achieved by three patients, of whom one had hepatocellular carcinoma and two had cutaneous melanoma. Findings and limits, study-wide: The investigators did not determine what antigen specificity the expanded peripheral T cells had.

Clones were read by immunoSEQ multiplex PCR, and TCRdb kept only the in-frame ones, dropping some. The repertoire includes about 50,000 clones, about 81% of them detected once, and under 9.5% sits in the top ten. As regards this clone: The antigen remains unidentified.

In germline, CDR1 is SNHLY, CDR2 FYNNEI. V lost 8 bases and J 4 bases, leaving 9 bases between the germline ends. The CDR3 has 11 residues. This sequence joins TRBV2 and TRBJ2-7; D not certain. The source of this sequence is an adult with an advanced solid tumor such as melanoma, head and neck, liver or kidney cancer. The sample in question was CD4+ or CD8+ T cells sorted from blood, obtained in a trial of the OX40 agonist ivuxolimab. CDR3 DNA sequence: TGTGCCAGCTCAACGGTTTACGAGCAGTACTTC. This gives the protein CASSTVYEQYF.